This TCR beta chain was captured by sequencing in a study of CD8 T cells in Susac syndrome. Reverse transcription of about 0.45 to 1 ug RNA was performed with random hexamers. TCRdb recomputed calls from the immunoSEQ multiplex PCR reads with MiXCR, one row per CDR3 protein. The sample holds fewer than 80,000 distinct CDR3 sequences, approximately 95% seen once. V gave up 4 bases and J gave up 6 bases, with 10 bases separating them. Germline CDR1 and CDR2: SGHRS and YFSETQ. This CDR3 contains 12 residues. Sequencing of TCR beta was performed on blood CD8+ and CD4+ T cells. CD8+ and CD4+ T cells were negatively isolated; TEMRA cells were FACS-enriched.

Sequencing was performed on CD8+ T cells from PBMCs. The chain carries TRBV5-1 and TRBJ1-1; D not certain. The sequence was collected from a human donor in good health. The CDR3 spells CASSLSHSEAFF. CDR3 bases: TGCGCCAGCAGCCTCTCTCATTCTGAAGCTTTCTTT. Drawing the rest from reference TRBV5-1 and TRBJ1-1, the complete variable domain is KAGVTQTPRYLIKTRGQQVTLSCSPISGHRSVSWYQQTPGQGLQFLFEYFSETQRNKGNFPGRFSGRQFSNSRSEMNVSTLELGDSALYLCASSLSHSEAFFGQGTRLTVV.